This passage covers 17 T cell receptor beta chains from one sample sequenced in a study of blood T cells in healthy people across ages. The use of a sample-barcoded 5' primer and a J-beta primer mix characterized a second PCR of roughly 6 to 11 cycles. TCRdb reprocessed the 5' RACE reads via MiXCR and lists one record per CDR3 protein. The table has about 760,000 distinct CDR3 sequences, around 50% seen once. Sequencing was carried out using blood. The receptors originated from a middle-aged man in good health.

The CDR3: CSVGDPLGEKLFF. The CDR3 region has the DNA TGCAGCGTTGGGGACCCCCTGGGTGAAAAACTGTTTTTT. The V gene is TRBV29-1, the J gene TRBJ1-4, with D tentatively TRBD1 (5 bases). The CDR3 runs to 13 residues. V lost 4 bases to trimming and J lost 7 bases, with 13 bases between them. Per the germline V gene, CDR1 is SQVTM and CDR2 is ANQGSEA.

On this clonotype: A much larger clonotype is one base distant, so this may be a read error. The J gene is TRBJ2-5, the V gene TRBV6-6; no firm D call. Per the germline V gene, CDR1 is MNHNY and CDR2 is SVGAGI (reference sequence). This CDR3 contains 12 residues. V was trimmed by 1 base and J by 1 base, leaving 1 base between them. This CDR3 is CASSYFQETQYF. The CDR3 DNA reads as TGTGCCAGCAGTTACTTCCAAGAGACCCAGTACTTC.

CDR3 loop: CASSFTGRDTDTQYF. The CDR3 nucleotides read TGTGCCAGCAGCTTCACAGGGCGGGATACAGATACGCAGTATTTT. The rearrangement uses TRBV7-2 and TRBJ2-3; D tentatively reads TRBD1 or TRBD2 (6 bases each). There are 15 residues in the CDR3. Germline assignment: CDR1 SGHTA and CDR2 FQGNSA. V was clipped by 3 bases and J by 3 bases, with 13 bases between them.

The chain has TRBV3-1 and TRBJ1-2; the D gene is possibly TRBD1 (5 bases). Trimming shortened V by 1 base and J by 7 bases, and 22 bases separated the two germline ends. Germline CDR1 LGHDT, CDR2 YNNKEL (reference sequence). This CDR3 has 17 residues. The CDR3 nucleotides are TGTGCCAGCAGCCAAGCGGCGCAGGGATTGAGAGCGAGTGGCTACACCTTC. It is translated as CASSQAAQGLRASGYTF.

The chain has TRBV5-1 and TRBJ2-3, with D possibly being TRBD1 (5 bases). Germline CDR1 and CDR2: SGHRS and YFSETQ. V shed 0 bases and J shed 4 bases, with 9 bases lying between them. This CDR3 is 14 amino acids long. As DNA, the CDR3 is TGCGCCAGCAGCTTGGTTACGACAGCAGATACGCAGTATTTT. Its protein product is CASSLVTTADTQYF.

V gene TRBV5-1 combines with J gene TRBJ1-6; D not resolved. Germline V gene lookup returns CDR1 SGHRS and CDR2 YFSETQ. The ends were cut back, 2 bases at V and 7 bases at J, with 16 bases in the middle. The CDR3 runs 16 residues. CDR3 sequence: CASSLVGCGENSPLHF. CDR3 nucleotide sequence: TGCGCCAGCAGCTTAGTCGGGTGCGGAGAGAATTCACCCCTCCACTTT.

This clonotype was counted only a few times. V gene TRBV12-3 or TRBV12-4 combines with J gene TRBJ1-5; D unclear. Trimming pared 5 bases from V and 6 bases from J, leaving 11 bases between. This CDR3 contains 13 residues. The CDR3 sequence: CASSGMASQPQHF. CDR3 nucleotides: TGTGCCAGCAGTGGCATGGCCTCTCAGCCCCAGCATTTT.

This clonotype was detected only a few times. The CDR3 loop is CSAQGLAGSTDTQYF. The CDR3 region has the DNA TGCAGTGCCCAAGGGCTAGCGGGGAGCACAGATACGCAGTATTTT. The rearrangement links TRBV20-1 to TRBJ2-3; TRBD2 aligns across 9 bases. V trimming: 6 bases; J trimming: 0 bases; junction bases outside the gene matches: 7. CDR1 DFQATT and CDR2 SNEGSKA come from the germline V gene (reference sequence). This CDR3 contains 15 residues.

J is TRBJ2-1 and V is TRBV20-1; the match to TRBD2 covers 9 bases. Trimming removed 7 bases from V and 8 bases from J; junction bases left unmatched: 9. The germline CDR1 and CDR2 sequences are DFQATT and SNEGSKA (reference sequence). The CDR3 has 13 residues. The chain's CDR3 is CSDMKGLAYEQFF. CDR3 DNA: TGCAGTGACATGAAGGGACTAGCTTATGAGCAGTTCTTC.

In its sample, this clonotype was seen once. The chain recombines TRBV4-3 with TRBJ2-6, with D unclear. Deletions cut 3 bases from V and 0 bases from J, with 15 bases between. CDR1 is LGHNA and CDR2 is YSLEER in the germline V gene. This CDR3 is 18 amino acids long. The CDR3 loop reads CASSQFLGLSSGANVLTF. DNA for the CDR3: TGCGCCAGCAGCCAGTTTTTAGGGCTAAGCTCTGGGGCCAACGTCCTGACTTTC.

This clonotype came up a few times. V and J are TRBV28 and TRBJ2-4; 7 bases fit TRBD1. The CDR3 contains 14 residues. After removal of 6 bases from V and 2 bases from J, the junction contained 4 bases not matched to a gene. Looked up from germline, CDR1 is MDHEN and CDR2 is SYDVKM. The CDR3 sequence: CASRWTGSKNIQYF. The CDR3 DNA reads as TGTGCCAGCAGGTGGACAGGATCCAAAAACATTCAGTACTTC.

The rearrangement uses TRBV28 and TRBJ2-7; a possible D gene is TRBD1 (6 bases). The germline gives CDR1 MDHEN, CDR2 SYDVKM. Trimming cost V 3 bases and J 0 bases, with 18 bases left between them. The CDR3 runs 17 residues. CDR3 in amino acids: CASSFLTGTMSSYEQYF. Here the CDR3 DNA reads TGTGCCAGCAGTTTCTTGACAGGCACCATGAGCTCCTACGAGCAGTACTTC.

In nucleotides, the CDR3 is TGTGCCAGCAGACTGACAGGGGCAGGGAATGGCTACACCTTC. Its protein product is CASRLTGAGNGYTF. J is TRBJ1-2 and V is TRBV6-1; 8 nucleotides agree with TRBD1. The CDR3 has 14 amino acids. Germline assignment: CDR1 MNHNS and CDR2 SASEGT. The V segment lost 6 bases and the J segment 6 bases; nucleotides outside the gene matches: 9.

This clonotype was found a few times. The chain recombines TRBV5-6 with TRBJ2-1, with 9 bases lining up with TRBD2. Germline CDR1 SGHDT, CDR2 YYEEEE. The J segment lost 8 bases and the V segment lost 5 bases, leaving 11 bases of the junction unmatched. This CDR3 region has 15 residues. In DNA form, the CDR3 reads TGTGCCAGCAGGACTGTTAGCGGGAGCGGCTATGAGCAGTTCTTC. The encoded protein is CASRTVSGSGYEQFF.

V usage is TRBV28 and J usage is TRBJ1-2, with unresolved D. The CDR3 length is 13 residues. Germline CDR1 reads MDHEN; CDR2 reads SYDVKM. The ends were cut back, 2 bases at V and 6 bases at J, with 10 bases in the middle. The CDR3 DNA follows: TGTGCCAGCAGTTTACAGATGATTAATGGCTACACCTTC. This translates into CASSLQMINGYTF.

On this clonotype: This sequence may be a read error, since a much larger clone differs from it by one base. This chain links TRBV11-3 with TRBJ2-5; 10 positions agree with TRBD2. CDR3 length equals 15 residues. CDR1 is SGHNT and CDR2 is YENEEA in the germline V gene. In nucleotides, the CDR3 is TGTGCCGGCAGCCCAGGGGCTAGCGGGAGAGAGACCCAGTACTTC. Translating it yields CAGSPGASGRETQYF.

This clonotype showed up just once. J is TRBJ1-6 and V is TRBV6-6, with a weak D call TRBD1 (6 bases). CDR1 MNHNY and CDR2 SVGAGI come from the germline V gene (reference sequence). The CDR3 has 17 residues. The germline V and J ends were trimmed by 0 bases and 8 bases, with 17 bases remaining between them. CDR3 region: CASSYSPPGVTDSPLHF. The CDR3 DNA is TGTGCCAGCAGTTACTCACCCCCAGGGGTTACGGATTCACCCCTCCACTTT.